Following are 27 T cell receptor beta chains from one sample sequenced in a study of T cells in women clearing cervical HPV infection. Some clones are missing from TCRdb's copy, which holds only in-frame ones; the method was immunoSEQ multiplex PCR. The sample has 40,000 to 55,000 clones. The sample was blood buffy coat. These receptors were taken from a woman between 18 and 69 years old with a cervical HPV16 infection that either progressed to CIN3+ or cleared (not recorded which).

Regarding this clone: The observed sequence ends 3 residues before the CDR3 terminus, with the missing tail filled in from the germline J gene. The chain is built from TRBV7-9 and TRBJ1-2; maybe TRBD1 (6 bases). This CDR3 contains 12 residues. Per the germline V gene, CDR1 is SEHNR and CDR2 is FQNEAQ (reference sequence). The CDR3 bases that were read are TGTGCCAGCAGCCCAACTCGACAGGTC. It specifies CASSPTRQV. The whole CDR3 protein is CASSPTRQVYTF.

Points on this clone: The CDR3 end lies 3 residues beyond the end of the read and is filled in from the germline J gene. The V and J genes are TRBV2 and TRBJ1-1, with 8 bases fitting TRBD1. The CDR3 totals 14 residues. J lost 5 bases, V lost 6 bases, and 8 bases had no gene match. Germline values: CDR1 SNHLY, CDR2 FYNNEI. CDR3 sequence reads: CASRAGQGQTEAFF. Partial CDR3 DNA: TGTGCCAGCAGGGCAGGACAGGGCCAAACTGAA.

Worth noting for this clone: The CDR3 is cut off 3 residues early in the read; its end comes from the germline J gene. V and J are TRBV6-2 or TRBV6-3 and TRBJ2-7; the match to TRBD1 covers 9 bases. Germline CDR1 is MNHEY and CDR2 is SVGEGT. J lost 6 bases, V lost 5 bases, and 14 bases had no gene match. The length of the CDR3 is 16 residues. The CDR3: CASSDLPGTGFSEQYF. CDR3 bases read: TGTGCCAGCAGTGACTTGCCCGGGACAGGGTTTTCCGAG.

As regards this clone: The read halts 3 residues ahead of the CDR3 end, with the missing end drawn from the germline J gene. The V call is TRBV18, the J call TRBJ1-1; D is undetermined. The CDR3 has 13 amino acids. In germline, CDR1 is KGHSH, CDR2 LQKENI. V was pared by 6 bases and J by 1 base, with 9 bases between. CDR3 DNA (partial): TGTGCCAGCTCGCTAGCCAGGAACACTGAA. Amino acids: CASSLARNTE. The entire CDR3 sequence reads CASSLARNTEAFF.

As to this clone: Read data end 3 residues before the CDR3 end; the end is taken from the germline J gene. V and J are TRBV11-1 and TRBJ1-2; 8 positions agree with TRBD1. The V gene's germline CDR1 is SGHAT and CDR2 FQDESV (reference sequence). The CDR3 runs to 14 residues. Germline trimming cut 5 bases from V and 6 bases from J; bases unmatched to any gene: 8. The CDR3 region is CASSQRQGSDGYTF. Incomplete CDR3 DNA: TGTGCCAGCAGCCAACGACAGGGGTCGGATGGC.

In regard to this clone: The read finishes 3 residues shy of the CDR3 end, and the germline J gene is used to complete it. The rearrangement links TRBV28 to TRBJ1-5; 8 nucleotides agree with TRBD1. Trimming took 3 bases from V and 6 from J; bases not matched to a gene: 7. The CDR3 contains 15 residues. The germline V gene has CDR1 MDHEN and CDR2 SYDVKM. CDR3 amino acids: CASSLDRDGGQPQHF. CDR3 DNA (partial): TGTGCCAGCAGTTTGGACAGGGACGGCGGTCAGCCC.

Of note for this clone: The read finishes 3 residues shy of the CDR3 end, and the germline J gene is used to complete it. J is TRBJ2-4 and V is TRBV4-2; 12 nucleotides align to TRBD1. The length of the CDR3 is 19 residues. Germline values: CDR1 LGHNA, CDR2 YNFKEQ. The CDR3 here is CASSPGGTGGVNDNQPQYF. The CDR3 DNA, read in part, is TGTGCCAGCAGCCCTGGAGGGACAGGGGGCGTAAATGACAATCAGCCT.

Concerning this clone: The read gets to within 3 residues of the CDR3 end, and the germline J gene fills in the rest. This chain links TRBV6-1 with TRBJ2-7; a possible D gene is TRBD2 (6 bases). The CDR3 runs to 15 residues. The V gene's germline CDR1 is MNHNS and CDR2 SASEGT. Trimming removed 2 bases from V and 0 bases from J, with 11 bases in between. CDR3 amino acids: CASSELAYSSYEQYF. The DNA read from the CDR3 is TGTGCCAGCAGTGAACTAGCGTACAGCTCCTACGAG.

Considering frequency, this clone is medium-sized. Read data end 3 residues before the CDR3 end; the end is taken from the germline J gene. V gene TRBV4-1 combines with J gene TRBJ2-3; 9 nucleotides match TRBD1. Trimming at V came to 5 bases and at J to 3 bases, leaving 12 bases not matched to a gene. The CDR3 has 17 amino acids. CDR1 and CDR2 (germline): MGHRA, YSYEKL. CDR3 region: CASSTHMRTGETDTQYF. The covered CDR3 bases are TGCGCCAGCAGCACCCATATGAGGACAGGGGAAACAGATACG.

In regard to this clone: The observed sequence ends 3 residues before the CDR3 terminus, with the missing tail filled in from the germline J gene. J is TRBJ1-4 and V is TRBV7-6, with D uncertain. This CDR3 has 18 residues. The V end was cut by 1 base, the J end by 8 bases, with 23 bases between. Germline loops: CDR1 SGHVS, CDR2 FNYEAQ. This CDR3 reads CASSLVLLGTSSGEKLFF. The DNA read from the CDR3 is TGTGCCAGCAGCTTAGTGTTATTGGGTACCTCGAGCGGAGAAAAA.

Note on this clone: The DNA ends 3 residues before the CDR3 does, and the rest of the CDR3 is filled in from the germline J gene. The chain combines TRBV10-3 with TRBJ2-1; a weak D match, TRBD2 (5 bases). The CDR3 is 14 residues long. Between the trimmed V and J ends, which lost 9 bases and 0 bases, there was a span of 12 bases. Germline-derived CDR1 and CDR2 are ENHRY and SYGVKD. CDR3 loop: CAMSPGSSYNEQFF. The covered CDR3 bases are TGTGCCATGAGCCCGGGGAGCTCCTACAATGAG.

As concerns this clone: The read halts 3 residues ahead of the CDR3 end, with the missing end drawn from the germline J gene. This chain uses TRBV7-6 with TRBJ1-2, with a weak D call TRBD1 (5 bases). Germline V lookup: CDR1 SGHVS, CDR2 FNYEAQ. This CDR3 region has 13 residues. The chain's CDR3 is CASSPGGWRGYTF. CDR3 DNA (partial): TGTGCCAGCAGCCCCGGGGGGTGGCGGGGC.

Points on this clone: Read data end 3 residues before the CDR3 end; the end is taken from the germline J gene. The chain has TRBV2 and TRBJ1-6; D perhaps matches TRBD1 (5 bases). Deletions cut 6 bases from V and 7 bases from J, with 10 bases between. CDR3 length: 13 amino acids. The germline CDR1 and CDR2 sequences are SNHLY and FYNNEI. CDR3 DNA (partial): TGTGCCAGCAGGGACACTACCAATTCACCC. The encoded protein is CASRDTTNSP. In full, the CDR3 reads CASRDTTNSPLHF. Based on the CDR3 plus reference TRBV2 and TRBJ1-6, the full variable domain is EPEVTQTPSHQVTQMGQEVILRCVPISNHLYFYWYRQILGQKVEFLVSFYNNEISEKSEIFDDQFSVERPDGSNFTLKIRSTKLEDSAMYFCASRDTTNSPLHFGNGTRLTVT.

Concerning this clone itself: Read sequence stops 3 residues before the CDR3 end, and the germline J gene provides the missing end. The rearrangement links TRBV19 to TRBJ1-2; TRBD1 aligns across 10 bases. Germline CDR1 reads LNHDA; CDR2 reads SQIVND (reference sequence). The CDR3 sequence is 15 residues long. The CDR3 DNA, read in part, is TGTGCCAGTAGTAGCGCCCTCGGACAGGGGGATACC. Its translation: CASSSALGQGDT. The entire CDR3 protein is CASSSALGQGDTYTF.

Of note for this clone: Sequencing ends 3 residues short of the CDR3 end; the germline J gene provides the rest. The chain joins TRBV2 to TRBJ2-3; possibly TRBD2 for D (6 bases). The CDR3 has 13 amino acids. The germline CDR1 and CDR2 sequences are SNHLY and FYNNEI. The CDR3 spells CASGLLTGETQYF. Incomplete CDR3 DNA: TGTGCCAGCGGATTATTAACGGGGGAGACG.

Comments on this clone: The read ends 3 residues shy of where the CDR3 ends; the end is completed using the germline J gene. J is TRBJ2-5 and V is TRBV12-3 or TRBV12-4; 9 bases agree with TRBD1. The trim removed 3 bases at V and 2 bases at J, leaving 1 base unmatched. This CDR3 comprises 14 residues. Here the CDR3 reads CASSLGQGQETQYF. Incomplete CDR3 DNA: TGTGCCAGCAGTTTGGGACAGGGTCAAGAGACC.

On this clone: The observed sequence ends 3 residues before the CDR3 terminus, with the missing tail filled in from the germline J gene. The gene calls are TRBV29-1 and TRBJ1-4, with a possible D match to TRBD1 (5 bases). Germline-derived CDR1 and CDR2 are SQVTM and ANQGSEA. V was shortened by 4 bases and J by 7 bases, with 13 bases between the two germline ends. CDR3 length equals 13 residues. The part of the CDR3 DNA that was read is TGCAGCGTTGGTCTACAGAGGGGTGAAAAA. Amino acids: CSVGLQRGEK. The whole CDR3 is CSVGLQRGEKLFF.

Turning to this clone: Coverage ceases 3 residues before the CDR3 finishes, and the germline J gene fills in the end. The chain recombines TRBV5-1 with TRBJ2-7, with 8 bases lining up with TRBD1. The trim removed 3 bases at V and 1 base at J, leaving 3 bases unmatched. CDR3 length: 14 amino acids. Germline CDR1 is SGHRS and CDR2 is YFSETQ. CDR3 amino acids: CASSSRTGSYEQYF. The part of the CDR3 DNA that was read is TGCGCCAGCAGCTCTAGGACAGGGTCCTACGAG.

Points on this clone: The read terminates 3 residues ahead of where the CDR3 ends, so the germline J gene completes it. The chain combines TRBV6-4 with TRBJ2-1; 14 nucleotides match TRBD2. CDR1 and CDR2 (germline): MRHNA, SNTAGT. The junction had 1 base not matched to a gene; V was cut back by 0 bases and J by 9 bases. The CDR3 covers 15 residues. CDR3 amino acids: CASSDSTSGGAEQFF. The sequenced part of the CDR3 DNA is TGTGCCAGCAGTGACTCGACTAGCGGGGGGGCTGAG.

In regard to this clone: Coverage ceases 3 residues before the CDR3 finishes, and the germline J gene fills in the end. The chain recombines TRBV5-1 with TRBJ2-7; a possible D gene is TRBD2 (6 bases). Germline V gene data show CDR1 as SGHRS and CDR2 as YFSETQ. V lost 5 bases and J 2 bases, leaving 11 bases between the germline ends. The CDR3 runs to 13 residues. CDR3 amino acids: CASRGTGAYEQYF. The DNA read from the CDR3 is TGCGCCAGCAGGGGGACGGGGGCCTACGAG. The full variable domain, completed using reference TRBV5-1 and TRBJ2-7, is KAGVTQTPRYLIKTRGQQVTLSCSPISGHRSVSWYQQTPGQGLQFLFEYFSETQRNKGNFPGRFSGRQFSNSRSEMNVSTLELGDSALYLCASRGTGAYEQYFGPGTRLTVT.

Comment on this clone: The sample has other DNA sequences that encode this CDR3 too. The CDR3 spells CSALGDRGGHTIYF. The covered CDR3 bases are TGCAGTGCTCTAGGGGACAGGGGAGGACACACC. The rearrangement joins TRBV20-1 to TRBJ1-3; TRBD1 aligns across 10 bases. The CDR3 extends 3 residues past the end of the read, so its final part is completed from the germline J gene. Unmatched junction bases numbered 9, after V lost 5 bases and J lost 8 bases. The CDR3 is made up of 14 amino acids. From germline, CDR1 is DFQATT and CDR2 SNEGSKA (reference sequence).

The part of the CDR3 DNA that was read is TGTGCCAGCAGCTTAAGAGGGCGAGACACTGAA. Encoded protein: CASSLRGRDTE. The whole CDR3 protein is CASSLRGRDTEAFF. The chain joins TRBV11-3 to TRBJ1-1; D gene uncertain. The read ends 3 residues early relative to the CDR3; the germline J gene fills the gap. This CDR3 is 14 amino acids long. CDR1 and CDR2 (germline): SGHNT, YENEEA. The V end lost 2 bases, the J end lost 3 bases, and 10 bases lay between the germline ends.

In regard to this clone: The read gets to within 3 residues of the CDR3 end, and the germline J gene fills in the rest. This chain links TRBV15 with TRBJ2-7; 9 positions match TRBD1. This CDR3 spans 14 amino acids. V was clipped by 4 bases and J by 4 bases; unmatched bases: 5. Germline CDR1 is LNHNV and CDR2 is YYDKDF (reference sequence). The CDR3 region is CATSNTGGGYEQYF. CDR3 DNA (partial): TGTGCCACCAGCAACACAGGGGGCGGTTACGAG.

Notes on this clone: The read stops 3 residues short of the end of the CDR3; the missing end is completed from the germline J gene. The chain recombines TRBV18 with TRBJ2-3, with D possibly matching TRBD2 (6 bases). The CDR3 is 17 amino acids. Per the germline V gene, CDR1 is KGHSH and CDR2 is LQKENI. CDR3 sequence reads: CASSPLSRRGGQETQYF. Incomplete CDR3 DNA: TGTGCCAGCTCACCACTCTCCAGGCGGGGTGGGCAAGAGACG. The variable domain in full, completed from reference TRBV18 and TRBJ2-3, reads NAGVMQNPRHLVRRRGQEARLRCSPMKGHSHVYWYRQLPEEGLKFMVYLQKENIIDESGMPKERFSAEFPKEGPSILRIQQVVRGDSAAYFCASSPLSRRGGQETQYFGPGTRLTVL.

A word on this clone: The CDR3 end falls 3 residues outside the read, so it is completed with the germline J gene. This chain uses TRBV19 with TRBJ1-5, with D uncertain. The CDR3 covers 14 residues. CDR1 is LNHDA and CDR2 is SQIVND in the germline V gene (reference sequence). V was trimmed by 1 base and J by 4 bases, leaving 8 bases between them. CDR3 DNA (partial): TGTGCCAGTAGTATAGCTGACGGGAATCAGCCC. Translating gives CASSIADGNQP. The CDR3 as a whole reads CASSIADGNQPQHF.

Details on this clone: Read coverage stops 3 residues before the CDR3 terminus; the germline J gene supplies the remainder. The V gene is TRBV6-1, the J gene TRBJ1-5, with D perhaps TRBD1 (6 bases). The CDR3 contains 15 residues. CDR1 is MNHNS and CDR2 is SASEGT in the germline V gene. Trimming stripped 0 bases from V and 6 bases from J, with 12 bases between. This CDR3 reads CASSEASGVGQPQHF. Incomplete CDR3 DNA: TGTGCCAGCAGTGAAGCATCAGGGGTAGGTCAGCCC.

Concerning this clone: The read finishes 3 residues shy of the CDR3 end, and the germline J gene is used to complete it. The rearrangement links TRBV5-1 to TRBJ2-6; D not resolved. The CDR3 spans 19 residues. The V end was cut by 3 bases, the J end by 5 bases, with 24 bases between. Germline CDR1 and CDR2: SGHRS and YFSETQ. The CDR3 protein is CASSSSPLTTEIWANVLTF. The CDR3 bases that were read are TGCGCCAGCAGCTCCTCCCCTTTAACTACCGAGATCTGGGCCAACGTC.